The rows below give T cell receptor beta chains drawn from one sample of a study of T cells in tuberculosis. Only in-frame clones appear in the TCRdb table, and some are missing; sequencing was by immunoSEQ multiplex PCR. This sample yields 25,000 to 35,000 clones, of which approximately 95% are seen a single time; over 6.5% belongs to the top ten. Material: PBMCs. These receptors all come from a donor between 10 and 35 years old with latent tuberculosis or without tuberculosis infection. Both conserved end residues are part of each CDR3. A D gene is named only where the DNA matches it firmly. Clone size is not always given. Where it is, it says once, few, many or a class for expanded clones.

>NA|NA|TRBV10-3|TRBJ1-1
TGTGCCACTCTCTTGGGGCCGGACACTGAAGCTTTCTTT
CATLLGPDTEAFF
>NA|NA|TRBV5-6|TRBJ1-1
TGTGCCAGCAGCTGGGGCCGGGACTTAATCACTGAAGCTTTCTTT
CASSWGRDLITEAFF
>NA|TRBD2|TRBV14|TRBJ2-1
TGTGCCAGCAGCCAACAAGGACTAGCGGGAGATGAGCAGTTCTTC
CASSQQGLAGDEQFF
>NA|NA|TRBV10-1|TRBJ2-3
TGCGCCAGCAGTGAAGATCGGTACGCCCCGCAGTATTTT
CASSEDRYAPQYF
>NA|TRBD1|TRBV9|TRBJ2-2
TGTGCCAGCACCACGACAGGGACGAACACCGGGGAGCTGTTTTTT
CASTTTGTNTGELFF
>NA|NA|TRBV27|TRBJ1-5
TGTGCCAGCAGCCCCGTGGCGGGGCTCCATCAGCCCCAGCATTTT
CASSPVAGLHQPQHF
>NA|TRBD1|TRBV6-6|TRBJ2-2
TGTGCCAGCCTGGACAGGGTCAACACCGGGGAGCTGTTTTTT
CASLDRVNTGELFF
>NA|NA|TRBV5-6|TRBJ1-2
TGTGCCAGCAACCCTGGGGGGGCTAGGTTACGGAACTATGGCTACACCTTC
CASNPGGARLRNYGYTF
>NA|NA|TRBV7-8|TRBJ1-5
TGTGCCAGCAGCTTAAGAGGACTGTACAATCAGCCCCAGCATTTT
CASSLRGLYNQPQHF
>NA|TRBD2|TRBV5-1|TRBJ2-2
TGCGCCAGCAGCTTACTAGCGGGAGATGCCGGGGAGCTGTTTTTT
CASSLLAGDAGELFF
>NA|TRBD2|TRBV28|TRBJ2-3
TGTGCCAGCAGTTCCCCTAGCGGGAGATCAGATACGCAGTATTTT
CASSSPSGRSDTQYF
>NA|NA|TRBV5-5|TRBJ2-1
TGTGCCAGCAGCTTAAGGGGGCGGGGCTCCTACAATGAGCAGTTCTTC
CASSLRGRGSYNEQFF
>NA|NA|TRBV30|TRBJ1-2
TGTGCCTGGAGTGTCGCGACAGAGATTAACTATGGCTACACCTTC
CAWSVATEINYGYTF
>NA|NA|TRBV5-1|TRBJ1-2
TGCGCCAGCAGCTTAGGCCGGAGGGATGGCTACACCTTC
CASSLGRRDGYTF
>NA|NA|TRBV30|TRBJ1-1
TGTGCCTGGAGCCACGGTGGCACTGAAGCTTTCTTT
CAWSHGGTEAFF
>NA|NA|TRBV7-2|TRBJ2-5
TGTGCCAGCAGCACAGAAGACAGGGAGACCCAGTACTTC
CASSTEDRETQYF
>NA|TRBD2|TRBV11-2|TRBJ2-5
TGTGCCAGCAGCTTATGGAGGGGACTAGGGTTTAGGGAGACCCAGTACTTC
CASSLWRGLGFRETQYF
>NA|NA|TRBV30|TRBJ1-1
TGTGCCTGGAGCGTTTCGAGGACAAGGGCCGTCAAGCACACTGAAGCTTTCTTT
CAWSVSRTRAVKHTEAFF
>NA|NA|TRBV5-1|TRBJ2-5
TGCGCCAGCAGAGGGGGGGGGCAAGAGACCCAGTACTTC
CASRGGGQETQYF
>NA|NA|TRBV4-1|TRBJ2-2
TGCGCCAGCAGCCAAGTAAGGCCAGGGGCCGGCGGGGAGCTGTTTTTT
CASSQVRPGAGGELFF
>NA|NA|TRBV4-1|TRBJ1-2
TGCGCCAGCAGCCCTCGTGGAGCAGGGGCGGATGGCTACACCTTC
CASSPRGAGADGYTF
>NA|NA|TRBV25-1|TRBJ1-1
TGTGCCAGCAGTCCGGGGGGCGGAGGAGCTTTCTTT
CASSPGGGGAFF
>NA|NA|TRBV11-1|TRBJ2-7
TGTGCCAGCAGCTCAGTTGCCTACGAGCAGTACTTC
CASSSVAYEQYF
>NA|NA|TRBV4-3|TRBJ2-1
TGCGCCAGCAGCCAAACATGGCGGGGAGAACACAATGAGCAGTTCTTC
CASSQTWRGEHNEQFF
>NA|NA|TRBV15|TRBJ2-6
TGTGCCACGGCAGGGTCTGGGGCCAACGTCCTGACTTTC
CATAGSGANVLTF
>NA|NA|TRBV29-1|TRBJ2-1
TGCAGCGTTACGACAGGCTACAATGAGCAGTTCTTC
CSVTTGYNEQFF
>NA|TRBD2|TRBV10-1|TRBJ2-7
TGCGCCAGCACGCTCCTAGCGGTCTCCTACGAGCAGTACTTC
CASTLLAVSYEQYF
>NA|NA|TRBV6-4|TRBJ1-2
TGTGCCAGCAGTGAAGCAGGACCGGACTCTGGCTACACCTTC
CASSEAGPDSGYTF
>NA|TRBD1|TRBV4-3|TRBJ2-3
TGCGCCAGCAGCGAATTGACAGGGGATAGCACAGATACGCAGTATTTT
CASSELTGDSTDTQYF
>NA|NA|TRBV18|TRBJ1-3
TGTGCCAGCTCACCATCGTCAGGCATCTCTGGAAACACCATATATTTT
CASSPSSGISGNTIYF
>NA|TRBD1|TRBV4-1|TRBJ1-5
TGCGCCAGCAGCAACGACAGGGGGCGAAATCAGCCCCAGCATTTT
CASSNDRGRNQPQHF
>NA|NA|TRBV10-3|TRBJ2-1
TGTGCCATCAGTGAGTCCCGGAGACTCTCCTACAATGAGCAGTTCTTC
CAISESRRLSYNEQFF
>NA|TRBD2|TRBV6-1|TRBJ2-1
TGTGCCAGCTCCCCTCGACTAGCGGGAGGAGGAGAGCAGTTCTTC
CASSPRLAGGGEQFF
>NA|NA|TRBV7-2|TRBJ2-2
TGTGCCAGCAGCTTATTTGCAGGGAACACCGGGGAGCTGTTTTTT
CASSLFAGNTGELFF
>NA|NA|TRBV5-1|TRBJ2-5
TGCGCCAGCAGCTTGCTAGGAGGGAGCAAGACCCAGTACTTC
CASSLLGGSKTQYF
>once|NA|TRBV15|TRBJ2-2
TGTGCCACCAGCAGTTGGGGGGAGAACCCCGGGACCGGGGAGCTGTTTTTT
CATSSWGENPGTGELFF
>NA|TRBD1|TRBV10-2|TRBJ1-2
TGCGCCAGCAGTGGGCCCCGACAGGGAAGAAACTATGGCTACACCTTC
CASSGPRQGRNYGYTF
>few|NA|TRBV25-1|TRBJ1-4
TGTGCCAGCAGTGGCCGTTGGGGTAGGGAGGAAGGCGAAAAACTGTTTTTT
CASSGRWGREEGEKLFF
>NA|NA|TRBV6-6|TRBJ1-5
TGTGCCAGCAGTCAAGAGGCGAATCAGCCCCAGCATTTT
CASSQEANQPQHF
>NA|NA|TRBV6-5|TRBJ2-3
TGTGCCAGCAGTTACTCGGTCGGGGGTACTCATACGCAGTATTTT
CASSYSVGGTHTQYF
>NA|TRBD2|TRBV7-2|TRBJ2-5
TGTGCCAGCAGACCCCGGGTAGCGGGAGCCCAAGAGACCCAGTACTTC
CASRPRVAGAQETQYF
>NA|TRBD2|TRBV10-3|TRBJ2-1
TGTGCCATCAGTGAGTCGGTAGCGGGAGCCGATGAGCAGTTCTTC
CAISESVAGADEQFF
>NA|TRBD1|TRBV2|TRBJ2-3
TGTGCCAGCAGAGGGACAGGGGCCACAGATACGCAGTATTTT
CASRGTGATDTQYF
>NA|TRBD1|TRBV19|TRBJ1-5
TGTGCCAGTAGTATCCGGGACAGGGGACAGCCCCAGCATTTT
CASSIRDRGQPQHF
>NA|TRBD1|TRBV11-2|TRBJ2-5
TGTGCCAGCAGCAAACCGGGACAGGGGGAGCTGGAGACCCAGTACTTC
CASSKPGQGELETQYF
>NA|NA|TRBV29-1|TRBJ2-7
TGCAGCGTTGAACAGGGTCGGTACGAGCAGTACTTC
CSVEQGRYEQYF
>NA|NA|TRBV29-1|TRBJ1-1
TGCAGCGTTGTCTCCACTGAAGCTTTCTTT
CSVVSTEAFF
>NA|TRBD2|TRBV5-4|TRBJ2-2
TGTGCCAGCAGCTTGTCCCTAGCGGCGAACACCGGGGAGCTGTTTTTT
CASSLSLAANTGELFF
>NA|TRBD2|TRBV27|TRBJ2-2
TGTGCCAGCAGCCCGGGACTAGCGGGCACCGGGGAGCTGTTTTTT
CASSPGLAGTGELFF
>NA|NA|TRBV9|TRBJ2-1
TGTGCCAGCAGCGTAGGGTCCCAGGGGTACCGGGAGCAGTTCTTC
CASSVGSQGYREQFF
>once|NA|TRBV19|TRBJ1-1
TGTGCCAGTAAGCGACGGTCTGAAGCTTTCTTT
CASKRRSEAFF
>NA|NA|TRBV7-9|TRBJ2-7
TGTGCCAGCAGCTTAGACAGCTCCTACGAGCAGTACTTC
CASSLDSSYEQYF
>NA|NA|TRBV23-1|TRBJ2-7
TGCGCCAGCAGTCAATCAGGGGTCAGCTACGAGCAGTACTTC
CASSQSGVSYEQYF